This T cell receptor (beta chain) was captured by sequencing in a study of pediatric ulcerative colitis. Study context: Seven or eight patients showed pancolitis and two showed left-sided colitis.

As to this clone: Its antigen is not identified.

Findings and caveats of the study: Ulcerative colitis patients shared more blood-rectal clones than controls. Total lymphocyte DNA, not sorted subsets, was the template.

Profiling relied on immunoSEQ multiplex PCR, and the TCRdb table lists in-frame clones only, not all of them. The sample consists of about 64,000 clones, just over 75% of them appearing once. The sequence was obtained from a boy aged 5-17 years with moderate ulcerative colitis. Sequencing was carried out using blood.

The CDR3 is CASSIQGGANYGYTF. Here the CDR3 DNA reads TGTGCCAGCTCAATACAGGGGGGAGCTAACTATGGCTACACCTTC. J is TRBJ1-2 and V is TRBV18, with 8 bases aligning to TRBD1. Trimming removed 5 bases from V and 0 bases from J; junction bases left unmatched: 5. CDR3 length equals 15 residues. The V gene's germline CDR1 is KGHSH and CDR2 LQKENI.